The TCR beta chain under discussion was sequenced for a study of CD8+CD57+ T cells in acquired aplastic anemia. Study background: An average of roughly 3.2 ug of DNA was obtained from sorted CD4+ and CD8+ cells.

To note about this clonotype: Its target is not known.

Study-wide points: A set of about 30 CD8+ CDR3 sequences was shared between patients and controls, and these sequences appeared highly expressed in patients.

The study profiled TCR beta VDJ and CDR3 using genomic DNA as template. MiXCR was run by TCRdb on the reads, yielding one entry per CDR3 protein. The sample holds 150,000 to 200,000 distinct CDR3 sequences, about half seen once. Flow cytometry had shown expanded CD8+CD57+ cells in the patients chosen for sequencing. Every patient presented with severe acquired aplastic anemia. This receptor was taken from a human donor with aplastic anemia. Input material: sorted CD4+, CD8+, or CD8+CD57+ T cells (not recorded which) from PBMCs.

As DNA, the CDR3 is TGTGCCAGCAGCTCCGGCGCCTCCAGAGATCTGTTTTTT. This translates into CASSSGASRDLFF. V gene TRBV7-9 combines with J gene TRBJ1-4; D call uncertain. V dropped 4 bases and J dropped 14 bases, with 17 bases sitting between them. Germline loops: CDR1 SEHNR, CDR2 FQNEAQ (reference sequence). The CDR3 length is 13 residues. The entire variable domain, with the rest obtained from reference TRBV7-9 and TRBJ1-4, is as follows: DTGVSQNPRHKITKRGQNVTFRCDPISEHNRLYWYRQTLGQGPEFLTYFQNEAQLEKSRLLSDRFSAERPKGSFSTLEIQRTEQGDSAMYLCASSSGASRDLFFGSGTQLSVL.